The 32 T cell receptor beta chains below all came from one sample that was sequenced in a study of T cell responses to AZD1222 COVID-19 vaccine. Sequencing used immunoSEQ multiplex PCR; TCRdb keeps in-frame clones, though not all of them. This table holds under 130,000 clones, 85% to 90% found once. The sample was peripheral blood, taken on day 0 of AZD1222 vaccination. Receptors were obtained from an adult in good health.

This clone showed up just a few times. The rearrangement joins TRBV6-6 to TRBJ2-5, with D maybe TRBD2 (6 bases). Trimming removed 4 bases from V and 7 bases from J, with 16 bases in between. Looked up from germline, CDR1 is MNHNY and CDR2 is SVGAGI (reference sequence). The CDR3 runs 14 residues. CDR3 sequence reads: CASSSPEVRGTQYF. CDR3 DNA sequence: TGTGCCAGCAGTTCCCCGGAGGTGCGGGGGACCCAGTACTTC.

The chain couples TRBV25-1 to TRBJ1-2; perhaps TRBD1 as D (5 bases). CDR3 size: 11 residues. The germline V and J ends were trimmed by 6 bases and 8 bases, with 10 bases remaining between them. Germline-derived CDR1 and CDR2 are MGHDK and SYGVNS. The chain's CDR3 is CASRGPGGYTF. Written as DNA, the CDR3 is TGTGCCAGCAGGGGGCCCGGGGGCTACACCTTC.

CDR3 nucleotide sequence: TGTGCCACCAGCTCAGAGAGGGGAATTTTAGATACGCAGTATTTT. Protein: CATSSERGILDTQYF. The rearrangement uses TRBV15 and TRBJ2-3; D possibly uses TRBD1 or TRBD2 (5 bases each). This CDR3 comprises 15 residues. With 5 bases removed from V and 5 bases from J, the gap between germline ends came to 17 bases. CDR1 and CDR2 from the germline V gene are LNHNV and YYDKDF (reference sequence).

The DNA of the CDR3 is TGTGCCAGCAGTGAATACGGGACCCTTGGAAGCTCTGGAAACACCATATATTTT. Amino acids: CASSEYGTLGSSGNTIYF. The genes are TRBV2 and TRBJ1-3, with a possible D match to TRBD1 (5 bases). This CDR3 contains 18 residues. In germline, CDR1 is SNHLY, CDR2 FYNNEI. V lost 2 bases and J lost 0, with 17 bases in between.

This chain joins TRBV5-4 and TRBJ2-5, with 8 bases fitting TRBD1. The CDR3 sequence is 14 residues long. Germline V gene sequence: CDR1 SGHNT, CDR2 YYREEE (reference sequence). V was pared by 4 bases and J by 5 bases, with 7 bases of the junction left unmatched. The chain's CDR3 is CASSGGTGGETQYF. DNA for the CDR3: TGTGCCAGCAGCGGGGGGACAGGAGGGGAGACCCAGTACTTC.

V is TRBV6-1 and J is TRBJ2-5; 10 nucleotides line up with TRBD1. V lost 0 bases and J lost 0; bases outside the gene matches: 7. In germline, CDR1 is MNHNS, CDR2 SASEGT. The CDR3 extends over 18 amino acids. The CDR3 nucleotides are TGTGCCAGCAGTGAAGCGCGACAGGGGGCGACCTACCAAGAGACCCAGTACTTC. It is translated as CASSEARQGATYQETQYF.

The V gene is TRBV27, the J gene TRBJ2-7; 7 bases are a match to TRBD2. CDR1 and CDR2 (germline): MNHEY, SMNVEV (reference sequence). V gave up 4 bases and J gave up 4 bases; unmatched junction bases: 4. The CDR3 sequence is 13 residues long. The CDR3: CASSSGLSYEQYF. As DNA, the CDR3 is TGTGCCAGCAGTTCGGGACTATCGTACGAGCAGTACTTC.

This clone appeared once. This chain uses TRBV4-2 with TRBJ2-2, with D perhaps matching TRBD1 (6 bases). Trimming left V 3 bases short and J 5 bases short, with 22 bases between. The CDR3 is 18 amino acids. Germline-derived CDR1 and CDR2 are LGHNA and YNFKEQ. CDR3 bases: TGTGCCAGCAGCCAGAGAGTTCAGGGGTGGGGCGGGACCGGGGAGCTGTTTTTT. Its translation is CASSQRVQGWGGTGELFF.

The CDR3 DNA follows: TGTGCCAGCACCCGCAGGACGGGGGCCGGTGTGAGTAATTCACCCCTCCACTTT. It encodes CASTRRTGAGVSNSPLHF. The chain joins TRBV5-5 to TRBJ1-6; D perhaps matches TRBD1 (6 bases). V lost 6 bases and J 6 bases, leaving 25 bases between the germline ends. The CDR3 runs 18 residues. Germline V gives CDR1 SGHKS, CDR2 YYEKEE (reference sequence).

The chain carries TRBV27 and TRBJ2-7; 10 nucleotides align to TRBD1. The CDR3 consists of 17 residues. With 3 bases clipped from V and 6 bases from J, the junction kept 14 bases outside the gene matches. Germline V gene sequence: CDR1 MNHEY, CDR2 SMNVEV (reference sequence). DNA for the CDR3: TGTGCCAGCAGTTTCCGCGACAGGGGACAGGGGATTTTCGAGCAGTACTTC. Amino acids: CASSFRDRGQGIFEQYF.

The chain is built from TRBV15 and TRBJ2-1; 12 bases are shared with TRBD2. The CDR3 loop spans 14 amino acids. V shed 3 bases and J 9 bases; nucleotides not matched to a gene: 3. Germline CDR1 and CDR2: LNHNV and YYDKDF (reference sequence). CDR3 loop: CATSSLAGGSEQFF. CDR3 DNA: TGTGCCACCAGCAGCCTAGCGGGGGGGAGTGAGCAGTTCTTC.

The V gene is TRBV29-1, the J gene TRBJ1-2, with a weak D call TRBD1 (5 bases). The V end was cut by 6 bases, the J end by 3 bases, with 11 bases between. The CDR3 runs to 12 residues. Germline V gene data show CDR1 as SQVTM and CDR2 as ANQGSEA. In nucleotides, the CDR3 is TGCAGCGTGAGCGGGACGGACTATGGCTACACCTTC. Amino acid sequence: CSVSGTDYGYTF.

This clone was observed a handful of times. The rearrangement joins TRBV7-9 to TRBJ1-6; 8 positions agree with TRBD1. The trim removed 5 bases at V and 7 bases at J, leaving 4 bases unmatched. Germline assignment: CDR1 SEHNR and CDR2 FQNEAQ (reference sequence). This CDR3 comprises 14 residues. In DNA, the CDR3 is TGTGCCAGCAGCGCGACAGGGGAAAATTCACCCCTCCACTTT. Protein sequence: CASSATGENSPLHF.

The chain is built from TRBV6-5 and TRBJ1-2, with 10 bases that match TRBD1. Germline V lookup: CDR1 MNHEY, CDR2 SVGAGI. V lost 6 bases, J lost 5 bases, and 6 bases stayed unmatched. The CDR3 is 14 amino acids. CDR3 residues: CASSQGTGVYGYTF. In nucleotides, the CDR3 is TGTGCCAGCAGCCAAGGGACAGGGGTTTATGGCTACACCTTC.

V is TRBV6-4 and J is TRBJ2-3; TRBD2 matches at 13 bases. After removal of 6 bases from V and 5 bases from J, the junction contained 8 bases not matched to a gene. The CDR3 is made up of 16 amino acids. Germline V CDR1 and CDR2: MRHNA, SNTAGT. The chain's CDR3 is CASSPGLAGAGDTQYF. In DNA, the CDR3 is TGTGCCAGCAGCCCCGGACTAGCGGGGGCGGGAGATACGCAGTATTTT.

This chain joins TRBV11-1 and TRBJ2-2; D perhaps matches TRBD1 (6 bases). V gave up 5 bases and J gave up 6 bases, with 10 bases separating them. CDR1 and CDR2 from the germline V gene are SGHAT and FQDESV (reference sequence). The CDR3 runs 13 residues. DNA of the CDR3: TGTGCCAGCAGCACACAGGGACCCGGGGAGCTGTTTTTT. Its protein product is CASSTQGPGELFF.

The chain combines TRBV5-1 with TRBJ1-2; D gene ambiguous. Germline V gene sequence: CDR1 SGHRS, CDR2 YFSETQ. The length of the CDR3 is 15 residues. Deletions cut 4 bases from V and 3 bases from J, with 16 bases between. The CDR3 DNA follows: TGCGCCAGCAGCCCAGAGGCGGGCTCGTACTATGGCTACACCTTC. It is translated as CASSPEAGSYYGYTF.

V gene TRBV6-6 combines with J gene TRBJ1-1, with D uncertain. This CDR3 contains 16 residues. V was pared by 0 bases and J by 1 base, with 12 bases between. Germline loops: CDR1 MNHNY, CDR2 SVGAGI (reference sequence). The CDR3 coding sequence is TGTGCCAGCAGTTACTCGCCGAGAGAGCGGAACACTGAAGCTTTCTTT. The encoded protein is CASSYSPRERNTEAFF.

The rearrangement joins TRBV7-2 to TRBJ1-6; D gene unclear. Trimming left V 4 bases short and J 5 bases short, with 9 bases between. The CDR3 consists of 14 residues. Germline assignment: CDR1 SGHTA and CDR2 FQGNSA. CDR3 residues: CASSSQPNNSPLHF. CDR3 nucleotides: TGTGCCAGCAGCTCTCAACCGAATAATTCACCCCTCCACTTT.

V and J are TRBV11-2 and TRBJ2-3; no clear D gene. The length of the CDR3 is 15 residues. The V gene's germline CDR1 is SGHAT and CDR2 FQNNGV. The V end was cut by 2 bases, the J end by 0 bases, with 9 bases between. CDR3 coding DNA: TGTGCCAGCAGCTTATTGAATCCTAGCACAGATACGCAGTATTTT. Translating it yields CASSLLNPSTDTQYF.

The rearrangement joins TRBV9 to TRBJ2-2, with TRBD1 as a possible D gene (5 bases). Trimming pared 3 bases from V and 1 base from J, leaving 10 bases between. Germline values: CDR1 SGDLS, CDR2 YYNGEE. CDR3 size: 15 residues. For the CDR3, the DNA is TGTGCCAGCAGCGCTTATCAGGGGAACACCGGGGAGCTGTTTTTT. It specifies CASSAYQGNTGELFF.

The V gene is TRBV4-2, the J gene TRBJ2-6; D is uncertain. This CDR3 contains 17 residues. Trimming stripped 0 bases from V and 0 bases from J, with 9 bases between. The germline CDR1 and CDR2 sequences are LGHNA and YNFKEQ. The DNA of the CDR3 is TGTGCCAGCAGCCAAGAACCATCGAGCTCTGGGGCCAACGTCCTGACTTTC. This translates into CASSQEPSSSGANVLTF.

This chain connects TRBV4-1 to TRBJ1-4; TRBD1 aligns across 9 bases. Germline values: CDR1 MGHRA, CDR2 YSYEKL. The ends lost 0 bases at V and 14 bases at J; junction bases unmatched: 16. The CDR3 is 17 residues long. For the CDR3, the DNA is TGCGCCAGCAGCCAAGAAAGTAGGGTACAGGGGGCCGGGTCGCTGTTTTTT. It translates to CASSQESRVQGAGSLFF.

The chain joins TRBV2 to TRBJ2-2; no definite D call. The V end lost 3 bases, the J end lost 6 bases, and 8 bases lay between the germline ends. CDR3 length equals 13 residues. Germline CDR1 and CDR2: SNHLY and FYNNEI. The CDR3 DNA reads as TGTGCCAGCAGTGACTATTATGCCGGGGAGCTGTTTTTT. It translates to CASSDYYAGELFF.

This chain uses TRBV2 with TRBJ1-2; 9 positions match TRBD1. V lost 5 bases, J lost 2 bases, and 3 bases stayed unmatched. CDR1 and CDR2 from the germline V gene are SNHLY and FYNNEI. The CDR3 has 14 amino acids. The CDR3, as DNA: TGTGCCAGCAGTACACAGGGGGCGAACTATGGCTACACCTTC. This encodes CASSTQGANYGYTF.

The chain couples TRBV7-2 to TRBJ2-1; TRBD2 matches at 9 bases. V gave up 1 base and J gave up 12 bases; unmatched junction bases: 13. Germline CDR1 SGHTA, CDR2 FQGNSA. The CDR3 is 16 amino acids. CDR3 amino acids: CASSLGGTSGPIAQFF. For the CDR3, the DNA is TGTGCCAGCAGCTTAGGTGGAACTAGCGGGCCCATAGCGCAGTTCTTC.

Concerning this clone itself: Within the sample, other DNA sequences also encode this same CDR3. The chain employs TRBV19 and TRBJ1-5, with 8 positions matching TRBD1. This CDR3 is 15 amino acids long. CDR1 is LNHDA and CDR2 is SQIVND in the germline V gene (reference sequence). The ends lost 6 bases at V and 0 bases at J; junction bases unmatched: 4. CDR3 region: CASRKDRASNQPQHF. CDR3 DNA sequence: TGTGCCAGTAGGAAGGACAGGGCTAGCAATCAGCCCCAGCATTTT.

The V call is TRBV12-3 or TRBV12-4, the J call TRBJ1-5; D is undetermined. Trimming stripped 7 bases from V and 3 bases from J, with 10 bases between. The CDR3 contains 13 residues. The CDR3 bases are TGTGCCAGCACCAACAGTTACAATCAGCCCCAGCATTTT. Residues: CASTNSYNQPQHF.

The rearrangement links TRBV12-3 or TRBV12-4 to TRBJ2-1; D could derive from TRBD1 or TRBD2 (5 bases each). Trimming removed 5 bases from V and 10 bases from J, with 9 bases in between. This CDR3 is built from 11 residues. The CDR3 DNA reads TGTGCCAGCAGTCCGGGACGGGAGCAGTTCTTC. Amino acid sequence: CASSPGREQFF.

The rearrangement uses TRBV5-1 and TRBJ2-7; a weak D match, TRBD1 (6 bases). The CDR3 length is 14 residues. V was shortened by 1 base and J by 5 bases, with 13 bases between the two germline ends. Per the germline V gene, CDR1 is SGHRS and CDR2 is YFSETQ. The DNA of the CDR3 is TGCGCCAGCAGCTTGACGGCAGGGGTCAACGAGCAGTACTTC. Translated, it gives CASSLTAGVNEQYF.

The rearrangement links TRBV29-1 to TRBJ1-1; tentative D call: TRBD1 (6 bases). Per germline, CDR1 SQVTM and CDR2 ANQGSEA. This CDR3 contains 13 residues. Trimming shortened V by 4 bases and J by 0 bases, and 9 bases separated the two germline ends. CDR3 residues: CSVVQGLNTEAFF. As DNA, the CDR3 is TGCAGCGTTGTACAGGGTTTGAACACTGAAGCTTTCTTT.

CDR3 region: CASSIRMAGTEAFF. CDR3 nucleotides: TGTGCCAGTAGTATACGTATGGCAGGCACTGAAGCTTTCTTT. V and J are TRBV19 and TRBJ1-1; D is uncertain. Germline V gene data show CDR1 as LNHDA and CDR2 as SQIVND (reference sequence). Trimming cost V 2 bases and J 4 bases, with 11 bases left between them. CDR3 length: 14 residues.